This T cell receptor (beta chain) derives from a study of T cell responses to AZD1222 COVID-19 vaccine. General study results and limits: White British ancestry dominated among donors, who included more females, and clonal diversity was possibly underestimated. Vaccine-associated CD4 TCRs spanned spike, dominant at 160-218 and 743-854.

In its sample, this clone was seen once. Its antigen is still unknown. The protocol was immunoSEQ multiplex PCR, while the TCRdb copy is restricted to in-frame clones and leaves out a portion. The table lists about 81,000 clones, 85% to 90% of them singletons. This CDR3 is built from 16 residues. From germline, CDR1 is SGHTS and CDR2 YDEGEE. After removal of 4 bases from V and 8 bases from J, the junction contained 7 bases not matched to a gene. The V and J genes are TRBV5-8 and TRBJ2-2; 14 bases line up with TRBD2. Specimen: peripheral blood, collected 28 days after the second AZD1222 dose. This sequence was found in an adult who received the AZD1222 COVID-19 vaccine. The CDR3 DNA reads TGTGCCAGCAGCGTGGGACTAGCGGGGGCGCCGGGGGAGCTGTTTTTT. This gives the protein CASSVGLAGAPGELFF.